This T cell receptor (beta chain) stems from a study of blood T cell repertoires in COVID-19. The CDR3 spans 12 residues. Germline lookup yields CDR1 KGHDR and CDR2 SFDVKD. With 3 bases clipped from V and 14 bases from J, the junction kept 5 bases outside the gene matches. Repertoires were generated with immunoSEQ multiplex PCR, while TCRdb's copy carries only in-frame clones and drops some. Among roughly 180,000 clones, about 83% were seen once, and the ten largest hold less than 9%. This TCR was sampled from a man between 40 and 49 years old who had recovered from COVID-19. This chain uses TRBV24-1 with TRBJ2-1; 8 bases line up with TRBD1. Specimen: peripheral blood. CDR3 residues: CATSDPLTGEFF. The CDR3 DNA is TGTGCCACCAGTGATCCACTGACAGGGGAGTTCTTC.